Following are 5 T cell receptor beta chains from one sample sequenced in a study of OX40 agonist ivuxolimab in advanced cancers. Produced via immunoSEQ multiplex PCR; TCRdb's table is partial and in-frame only. The sample lists under 8,500 clones, around 75% occurring once. The sample was CD4+ or CD8+ T cells sorted from blood, taken in a trial of the OX40 agonist ivuxolimab. These receptors all come from an adult with an advanced solid tumor such as melanoma, head and neck, liver or kidney cancer.

V gene TRBV30 combines with J gene TRBJ2-7, with 10 bases that match TRBD1. The CDR3 covers 13 residues. The trim removed 1 base at V and 7 bases at J, leaving 4 bases unmatched. Germline V CDR1 and CDR2: GTSNPN, SVGIG (reference sequence). CDR3 DNA sequence: TGTGCCTGGAGTGGGACAGGGGGGCGAGAGCAGTACTTC. Protein product: CAWSGTGGREQYF.

Worth noting for this clone: Compared with germline, one end of the junction differs, possibly owing to a read error. For the CDR3, the DNA is TGTGCCAACAGCCCCCCGAACACTGAAGCTTTCTTT. This encodes CANSPPNTEAFF. The rearrangement joins TRBV7-9 to TRBJ1-1, with D unclear. This CDR3 has 12 residues. The germline gives CDR1 SEHNR, CDR2 FQNEAQ (reference sequence). The full variable domain, in which reference TRBV7-9 and TRBJ1-1 provide the parts outside the CDR3, is DTGVSQNPRHKITKRGQNVTFRCDPISEHNRLYWYRQTLGQGPEFLTYFQNEAQLEKSRLLSDRFSAERPKGSFSTLEIQRTEQGDSAMYLCANSPPNTEAFFGQGTRLTVV.

The rearrangement uses TRBV19 and TRBJ2-5; 9 positions agree with TRBD2. This CDR3 spans 15 amino acids. Looked up from germline, CDR1 is LNHDA and CDR2 is SQIVND (reference sequence). V lost 0 bases, J lost 4 bases, and 3 bases stayed unmatched. CDR3 protein: CASSIDGGGGETQYF. CDR3 DNA sequence: TGTGCCAGTAGTATAGATGGCGGGGGGGGAGAGACCCAGTACTTC.

The gene calls are TRBV30 and TRBJ2-1; 8 positions match TRBD2. Trimming cost V 1 base and J 7 bases; bases outside gene matches: 9. Germline loops: CDR1 GTSNPN, CDR2 SVGIG (reference sequence). The CDR3 has 15 amino acids. The chain's CDR3 is CAWSGLAGKRNEQFF. Written as DNA, the CDR3 is TGTGCCTGGAGTGGGTTAGCGGGGAAAAGGAATGAGCAGTTCTTC.

CDR3 protein: CASSPEHLAGGPTDTQYF. The CDR3 nucleotides are TGTGCCAGCTCACCAGAACATCTAGCGGGGGGGCCAACAGATACGCAGTATTTT. This chain links TRBV18 with TRBJ2-3; 12 bases line up with TRBD2. The CDR3 contains 18 residues. CDR1 is KGHSH and CDR2 is LQKENI in the germline V gene. V was clipped by 2 bases and J by 3 bases; unmatched bases: 9.